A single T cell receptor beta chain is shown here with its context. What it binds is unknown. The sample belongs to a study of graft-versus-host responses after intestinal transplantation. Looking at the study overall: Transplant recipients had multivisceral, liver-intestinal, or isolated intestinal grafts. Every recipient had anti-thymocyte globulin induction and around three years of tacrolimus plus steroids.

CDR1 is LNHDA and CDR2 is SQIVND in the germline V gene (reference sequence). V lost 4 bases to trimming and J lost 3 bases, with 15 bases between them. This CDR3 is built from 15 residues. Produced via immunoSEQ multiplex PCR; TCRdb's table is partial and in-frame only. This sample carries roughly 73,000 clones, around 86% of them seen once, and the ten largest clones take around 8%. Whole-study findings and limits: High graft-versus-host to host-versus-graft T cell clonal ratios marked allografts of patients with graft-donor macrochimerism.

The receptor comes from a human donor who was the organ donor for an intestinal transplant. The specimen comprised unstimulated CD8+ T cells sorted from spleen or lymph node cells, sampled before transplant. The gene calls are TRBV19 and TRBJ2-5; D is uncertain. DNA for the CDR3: TGTGCCAGTAGTAGGGAACCCAGTCGCGAAGAGACCCAGTACTTC. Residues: CASSREPSREETQYF.